A selection of T cell receptor beta chains follows, all from one sample in a study of cytomegalovirus exposure and HLA in healthy donors. Using immunoSEQ multiplex PCR, the repertoire was profiled, and TCRdb retains in-frame clones only, with some absent. The data contain 140,000 or so clones, roughly 62% of them singletons. Sequences were obtained from PBMCs. The receptors derive from a man aged 60 to 75 in good health and CMV-seronegative. CDR3s include the opening cysteine and the closing phenylalanine or tryptophan. The order of the fields is D gene, J gene, clone size, CDR3 length, V gene, CDR3 protein, CDR3 DNA. A D gene is named only where the DNA matches it firmly. The size field is filled for only some rows; it gives once, few, many or a size class.

d_call: TRBD2; j_call: TRBJ2-7; clone_size: .; cdr3_length: 15; v_call: TRBV11-2; cdr3_aa: CASSEGLAGGYEQYF; cdr3_nt: TGTGCCAGCAGCGAGGGACTAGCGGGGGGCTACGAGCAGTACTTC
d_call: TRBD2; j_call: TRBJ2-1; clone_size: few; cdr3_length: 16; v_call: TRBV7-3; cdr3_aa: CASSRGLAGGGNEQFF; cdr3_nt: TGTGCCAGCAGCAGAGGACTAGCGGGAGGTGGGAATGAGCAGTTCTTC
d_call: .; j_call: TRBJ2-4; clone_size: .; cdr3_length: 16; v_call: TRBV5-1; cdr3_aa: CASSLLEQGSGNIQYF; cdr3_nt: TGCGCCAGCAGCTTGCTAGAACAGGGCTCGGGAAACATTCAGTACTTC
d_call: .; j_call: TRBJ1-5; clone_size: once; cdr3_length: 14; v_call: TRBV5-8; cdr3_aa: CASSLEGEDQPQHF; cdr3_nt: TGTGCCAGCAGCTTGGAGGGAGAGGATCAGCCCCAGCATTTT
d_call: .; j_call: TRBJ2-2; clone_size: .; cdr3_length: 13; v_call: TRBV7-6; cdr3_aa: CASSLREPGELFF; cdr3_nt: TGTGCCAGCAGCTTGCGGGAACCCGGGGAGCTGTTTTTT
d_call: .; j_call: TRBJ1-4; clone_size: few; cdr3_length: 14; v_call: TRBV5-1; cdr3_aa: CASSLAGENEKLFF; cdr3_nt: TGCGCCAGCAGCTTGGCCGGAGAAAATGAAAAACTGTTTTTT
d_call: TRBD1; j_call: TRBJ1-1; clone_size: .; cdr3_length: 16; v_call: TRBV7-2; cdr3_aa: CASSLGQGVVNTEAFF; cdr3_nt: TGTGCCAGCAGCTTAGGACAGGGGGTAGTGAACACTGAAGCTTTCTTT
d_call: TRBD1; j_call: TRBJ1-1; clone_size: few; cdr3_length: 15; v_call: TRBV5-1; cdr3_aa: CASSLDGYRGTEAFF; cdr3_nt: TGCGCCAGCAGCTTGGATGGTTACAGGGGGACTGAAGCTTTCTTT
d_call: .; j_call: TRBJ1-1; clone_size: .; cdr3_length: 14; v_call: TRBV7-3; cdr3_aa: CASSLGAGNTEAFF; cdr3_nt: TGTGCCAGCAGCCTAGGGGCGGGAAACACTGAAGCTTTCTTT
d_call: .; j_call: TRBJ2-5; clone_size: .; cdr3_length: 16; v_call: TRBV28; cdr3_aa: CASSLGEVSGQETQYF; cdr3_nt: TGTGCCAGCAGTCTGGGTGAGGTTAGCGGCCAAGAGACCCAGTACTTC
d_call: .; j_call: TRBJ2-1; clone_size: few; cdr3_length: 15; v_call: TRBV5-1; cdr3_aa: CASSLTGMGYNEQFF; cdr3_nt: TGCGCCAGCAGCTTGACAGGGATGGGATACAATGAGCAGTTCTTC
d_call: .; j_call: TRBJ1-1; clone_size: few; cdr3_length: 11; v_call: TRBV10-3; cdr3_aa: CAISVDTEAFF; cdr3_nt: TGTGCCATCAGTGTAGACACTGAAGCTTTCTTT
d_call: TRBD2; j_call: TRBJ2-1; clone_size: .; cdr3_length: 17; v_call: TRBV18; cdr3_aa: CASSPRLAGGRDNEQFF; cdr3_nt: TGTGCCAGCTCACCACGGTTAGCGGGAGGGCGCGACAATGAGCAGTTCTTC
d_call: TRBD1; j_call: TRBJ1-1; clone_size: .; cdr3_length: 15; v_call: TRBV5-1; cdr3_aa: CASSPLGGWGTEAFF; cdr3_nt: TGCGCCAGCAGCCCCTTAGGGGGCTGGGGGACTGAAGCTTTCTTT
d_call: .; j_call: TRBJ1-5; clone_size: .; cdr3_length: 16; v_call: TRBV7-8; cdr3_aa: CASSLAPSDSNQPQHF; cdr3_nt: TGTGCCAGCAGCTTAGCCCCGTCAGATAGCAATCAGCCCCAGCATTTT
d_call: TRBD1; j_call: TRBJ1-2; clone_size: .; cdr3_length: 15; v_call: TRBV6-1; cdr3_aa: CASSEVTGRTDGYTF; cdr3_nt: TGTGCCAGCAGTGAAGTGACAGGGCGGACGGATGGCTACACCTTC
d_call: TRBD1; j_call: TRBJ1-6; clone_size: few; cdr3_length: 17; v_call: TRBV5-6; cdr3_aa: CASSGLPLGTGGSPLHF; cdr3_nt: TGTGCCAGCAGCGGGCTTCCATTAGGGACAGGGGGTTCACCCCTCCACTTT
d_call: TRBD2; j_call: TRBJ2-1; clone_size: .; cdr3_length: 16; v_call: TRBV11-2; cdr3_aa: CASSLGAGGRNNEQFF; cdr3_nt: TGTGCCAGCAGCTTGGGAGCGGGAGGGAGAAACAATGAGCAGTTCTTC
d_call: TRBD1; j_call: TRBJ1-2; clone_size: .; cdr3_length: 15; v_call: TRBV5-1; cdr3_aa: CASSPTATGRYGYTF; cdr3_nt: TGCGCCAGCAGCCCGACCGCGACAGGGCGTTATGGCTACACCTTC
d_call: TRBD2; j_call: TRBJ2-1; clone_size: .; cdr3_length: 17; v_call: TRBV5-1; cdr3_aa: CASSPGLAALSYNEQFF; cdr3_nt: TGCGCCAGCAGCCCGGGACTAGCGGCCCTCTCCTACAATGAGCAGTTCTTC
d_call: .; j_call: TRBJ2-7; clone_size: .; cdr3_length: 15; v_call: TRBV6-1; cdr3_aa: CASSEALGNRYEQYF; cdr3_nt: TGTGCCAGCAGTGAAGCGCTCGGGAATCGGTACGAGCAGTACTTC
d_call: .; j_call: TRBJ2-5; clone_size: .; cdr3_length: 13; v_call: TRBV19; cdr3_aa: CASSPREQETQYF; cdr3_nt: TGTGCCAGTAGCCCGCGGGAACAAGAGACCCAGTACTTC
d_call: .; j_call: TRBJ1-4; clone_size: .; cdr3_length: 14; v_call: TRBV30; cdr3_aa: CAWSIGEINEKLFF; cdr3_nt: TGTGCCTGGAGTATAGGAGAGATAAATGAAAAACTGTTTTTT
d_call: TRBD1; j_call: TRBJ2-2; clone_size: .; cdr3_length: 14; v_call: TRBV28; cdr3_aa: CASANRGVTGELFF; cdr3_nt: TGTGCCAGCGCTAACAGGGGGGTCACCGGGGAGCTGTTTTTT
d_call: .; j_call: TRBJ1-1; clone_size: .; cdr3_length: 12; v_call: TRBV28; cdr3_aa: CASSFFNTEAFF; cdr3_nt: TGTGCCAGCAGTTTCTTCAACACTGAAGCTTTCTTT
d_call: .; j_call: TRBJ2-5; clone_size: few; cdr3_length: 13; v_call: TRBV6-1; cdr3_aa: CASREAGKETQYF; cdr3_nt: TGTGCCAGCAGAGAGGCAGGGAAAGAGACCCAGTACTTC
d_call: .; j_call: TRBJ2-3; clone_size: .; cdr3_length: 16; v_call: TRBV5-1; cdr3_aa: CASSLATQSGTDTQYF; cdr3_nt: TGCGCCAGCAGCTTAGCCACCCAAAGCGGGACAGATACGCAGTATTTT
d_call: .; j_call: TRBJ2-7; clone_size: .; cdr3_length: 13; v_call: TRBV9; cdr3_aa: CASSVAPGNEQYF; cdr3_nt: TGTGCCAGCAGCGTAGCTCCAGGGAACGAGCAGTACTTC